Included here is one TCR beta chain sequence, with context. The entry originates in a study of blood T cell repertoires in COVID-19. Study-wide background: Samples of COVID-19 (acute and convalescent) were obtained from the United States, Italy and Spain. The analysed material was cDNA or gDNA that came from T cells, B-cell-depleted T cells, or PBMCs.

Enrolment of Seattle patients took place during active infection, and they were followed longitudinally. Authors' processing steps: It was from reference gene primer amplification that nucleated cell counts were estimated. Libraries were prepared by immunoSEQ multiplex PCR; TCRdb keeps only in-frame clonotypes and omits some of them. Clone size and the V and J calls come from that table; the DNA yielded D and trimming. The sample lists 250,000 to 350,000 clones, roughly nine tenths occurring once. Specimen: peripheral blood. This receptor was identified in a woman in her thirties with COVID-19, enrolled during active disease.

The CDR3 loop is CAWSRGGAGEQFF. The DNA of the CDR3 is TGTGCCTGGAGTAGAGGGGGAGCCGGTGAGCAGTTCTTC. This rearrangement joins TRBV30 to TRBJ2-1; maybe TRBD1 (6 bases). Germline-derived CDR1 and CDR2 are GTSNPN and SVGIG (reference sequence). The CDR3 is made up of 13 amino acids. V was pared by 2 bases and J by 9 bases, with 14 bases between.